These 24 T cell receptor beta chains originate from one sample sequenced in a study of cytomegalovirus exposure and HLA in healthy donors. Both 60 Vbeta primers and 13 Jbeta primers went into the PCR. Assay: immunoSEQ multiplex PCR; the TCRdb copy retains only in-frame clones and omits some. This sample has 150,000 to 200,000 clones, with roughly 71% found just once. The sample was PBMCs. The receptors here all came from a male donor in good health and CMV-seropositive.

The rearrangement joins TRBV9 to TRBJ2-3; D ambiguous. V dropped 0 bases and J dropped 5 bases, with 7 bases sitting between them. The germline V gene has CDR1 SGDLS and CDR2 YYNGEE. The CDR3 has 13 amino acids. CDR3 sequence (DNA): TGTGCCAGCAGCGTAGCTGGCAAAGATACGCAGTATTTT. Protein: CASSVAGKDTQYF. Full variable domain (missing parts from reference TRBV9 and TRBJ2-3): DSGVTQTPKHLITATGQRVTLRCSPRSGDLSVYWYQQSLDQGLQFLIQYYNGEERAKGNILERFSAQQFPDLHSELNLSSLELGDSALYFCASSVAGKDTQYFGPGTRLTVL.

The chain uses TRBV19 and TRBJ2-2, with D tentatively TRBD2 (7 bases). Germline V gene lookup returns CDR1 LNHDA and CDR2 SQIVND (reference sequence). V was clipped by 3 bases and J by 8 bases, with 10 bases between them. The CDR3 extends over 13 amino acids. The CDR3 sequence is CASSMGGPGELFF. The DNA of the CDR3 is TGTGCCAGTAGTATGGGGGGGCCGGGGGAGCTGTTTTTT.

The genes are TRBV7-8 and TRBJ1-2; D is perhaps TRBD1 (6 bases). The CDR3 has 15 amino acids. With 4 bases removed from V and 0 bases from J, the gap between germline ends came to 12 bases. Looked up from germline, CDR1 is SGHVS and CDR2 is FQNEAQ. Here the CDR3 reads CASSYDRLTNYGYTF. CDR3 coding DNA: TGTGCCAGCAGCTATGACAGGCTAACTAACTATGGCTACACCTTC.

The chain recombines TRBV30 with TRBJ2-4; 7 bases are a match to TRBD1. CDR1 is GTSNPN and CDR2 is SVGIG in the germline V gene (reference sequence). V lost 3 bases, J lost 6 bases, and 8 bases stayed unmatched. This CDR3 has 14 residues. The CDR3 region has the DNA TGTGCCTGGAGACTAGGGGGCGCGGGAAACATTCAGTACTTC. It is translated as CAWRLGGAGNIQYF.

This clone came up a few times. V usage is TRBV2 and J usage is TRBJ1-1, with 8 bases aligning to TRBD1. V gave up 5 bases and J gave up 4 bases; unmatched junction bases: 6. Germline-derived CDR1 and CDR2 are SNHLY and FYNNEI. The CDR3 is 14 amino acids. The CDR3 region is CASSPDRGSTEAFF. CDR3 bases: TGTGCCAGCAGTCCCGACAGGGGAAGCACTGAAGCTTTCTTT.

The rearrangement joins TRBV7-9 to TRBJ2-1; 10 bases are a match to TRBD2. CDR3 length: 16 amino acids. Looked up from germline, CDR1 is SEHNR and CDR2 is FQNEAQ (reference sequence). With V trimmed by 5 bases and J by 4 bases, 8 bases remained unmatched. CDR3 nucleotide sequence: TGTGCCAGCAGCCCACTTAGCGGGGGGCGTTACAATGAGCAGTTCTTC. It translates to CASSPLSGGRYNEQFF.

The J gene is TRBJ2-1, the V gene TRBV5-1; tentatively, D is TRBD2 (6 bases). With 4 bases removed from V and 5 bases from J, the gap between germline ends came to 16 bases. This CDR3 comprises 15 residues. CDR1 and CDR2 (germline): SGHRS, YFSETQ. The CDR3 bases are TGCGCCAGCAGCCGTCCGGGACTGGGAAACAATGAGCAGTTCTTC. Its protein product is CASSRPGLGNNEQFF.

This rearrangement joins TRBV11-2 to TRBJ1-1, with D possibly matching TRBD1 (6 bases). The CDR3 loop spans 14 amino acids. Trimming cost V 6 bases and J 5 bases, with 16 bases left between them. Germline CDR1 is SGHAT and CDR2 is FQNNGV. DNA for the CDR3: TGTGCCAGCAGTTCAATAGGGGGGGGGACTGAAGCTTTCTTT. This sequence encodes CASSSIGGGTEAFF.

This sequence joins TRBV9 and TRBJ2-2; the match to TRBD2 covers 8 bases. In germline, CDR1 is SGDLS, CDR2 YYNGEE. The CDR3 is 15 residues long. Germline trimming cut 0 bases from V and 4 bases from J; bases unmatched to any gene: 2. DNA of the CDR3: TGTGCCAGCAGCGTAGGAGCGGGGGTCACCGGGGAGCTGTTTTTT. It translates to CASSVGAGVTGELFF.

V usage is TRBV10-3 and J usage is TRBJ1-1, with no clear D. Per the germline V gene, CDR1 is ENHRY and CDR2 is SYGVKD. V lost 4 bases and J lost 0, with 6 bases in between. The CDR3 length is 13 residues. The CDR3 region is CAISGPMNTEAFF. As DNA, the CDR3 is TGTGCCATCAGTGGGCCGATGAACACTGAAGCTTTCTTT.

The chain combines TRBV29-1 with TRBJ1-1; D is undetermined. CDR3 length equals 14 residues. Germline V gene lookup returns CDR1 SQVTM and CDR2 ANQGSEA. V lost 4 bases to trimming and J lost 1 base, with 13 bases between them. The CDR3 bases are TGCAGCGTTGTTGAGGGCTACACGAACACTGAAGCTTTCTTT. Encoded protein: CSVVEGYTNTEAFF.

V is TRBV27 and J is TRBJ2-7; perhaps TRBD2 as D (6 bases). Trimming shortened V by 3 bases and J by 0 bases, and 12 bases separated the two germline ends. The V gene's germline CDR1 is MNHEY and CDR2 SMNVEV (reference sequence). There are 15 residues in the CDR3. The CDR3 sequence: CASSFLGLNSYEQYF. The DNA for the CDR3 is TGTGCCAGCAGTTTCCTGGGACTGAACTCCTACGAGCAGTACTTC.

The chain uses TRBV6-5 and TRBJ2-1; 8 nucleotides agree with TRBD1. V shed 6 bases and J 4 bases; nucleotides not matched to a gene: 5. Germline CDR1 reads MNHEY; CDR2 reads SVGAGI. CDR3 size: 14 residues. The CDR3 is CASSIQGVYNEQFF. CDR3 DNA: TGTGCCAGCAGCATACAGGGGGTTTACAATGAGCAGTTCTTC.

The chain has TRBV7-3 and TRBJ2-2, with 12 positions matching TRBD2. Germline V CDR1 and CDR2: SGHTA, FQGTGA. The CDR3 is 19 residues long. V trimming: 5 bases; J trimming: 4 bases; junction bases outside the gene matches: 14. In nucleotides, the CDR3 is TGTGCCAGCAGCAATCGGGGACTAGCGGGTCCTCGAGGCACCGGGGAGCTGTTTTTT. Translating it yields CASSNRGLAGPRGTGELFF. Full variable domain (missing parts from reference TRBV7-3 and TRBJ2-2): GAGVSQTPSNKVTEKGKYVELRCDPISGHTALYWYRQSLGQGPEFLIYFQGTGAADDSGLPNDRFFAVRPEGSVSTLKIQRTERGDSAVYLCASSNRGLAGPRGTGELFFGEGSRLTVL.

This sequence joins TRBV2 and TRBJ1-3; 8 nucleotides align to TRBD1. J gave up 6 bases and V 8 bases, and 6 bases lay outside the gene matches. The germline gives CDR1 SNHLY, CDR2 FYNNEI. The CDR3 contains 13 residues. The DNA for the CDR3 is TGTGCCAGCGGTGGACAGGGAGAAAACACCATATATTTT. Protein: CASGGQGENTIYF. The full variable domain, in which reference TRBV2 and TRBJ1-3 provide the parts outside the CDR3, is EPEVTQTPSHQVTQMGQEVILRCVPISNHLYFYWYRQILGQKVEFLVSFYNNEISEKSEIFDDQFSVERPDGSNFTLKIRSTKLEDSAMYFCASGGQGENTIYFGEGSWLTVV.

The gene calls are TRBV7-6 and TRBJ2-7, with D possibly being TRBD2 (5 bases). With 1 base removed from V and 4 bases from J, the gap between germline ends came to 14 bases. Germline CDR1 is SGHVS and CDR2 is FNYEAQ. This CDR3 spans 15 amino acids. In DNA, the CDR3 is TGTGCCAGCAGCTTAGAGACTACCCCTGGATACGAGCAGTACTTC. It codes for CASSLETTPGYEQYF.

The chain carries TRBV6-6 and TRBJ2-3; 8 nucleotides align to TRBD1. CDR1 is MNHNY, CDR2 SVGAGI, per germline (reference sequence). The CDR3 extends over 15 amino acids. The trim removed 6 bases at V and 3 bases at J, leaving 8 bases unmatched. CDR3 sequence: CASRPGRGLTDTQYF. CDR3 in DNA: TGTGCCAGCAGGCCGGGCAGGGGGCTAACAGATACGCAGTATTTT.

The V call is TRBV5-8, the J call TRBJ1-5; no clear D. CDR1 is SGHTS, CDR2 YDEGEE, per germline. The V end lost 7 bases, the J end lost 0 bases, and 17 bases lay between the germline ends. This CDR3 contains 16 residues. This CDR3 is CASAGRVPDSNQPQHF. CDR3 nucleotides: TGTGCCAGCGCTGGCCGGGTGCCCGATAGCAATCAGCCCCAGCATTTT. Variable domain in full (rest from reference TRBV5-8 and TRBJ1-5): EAGVTQSPTHLIKTRGQQATLRCSPISGHTSVYWYQQALGLGLQFLLWYDEGEERNRGNFPPRFSGRQFPNYSSELNVNALELEDSALYLCASAGRVPDSNQPQHFGDGTRLSIL.

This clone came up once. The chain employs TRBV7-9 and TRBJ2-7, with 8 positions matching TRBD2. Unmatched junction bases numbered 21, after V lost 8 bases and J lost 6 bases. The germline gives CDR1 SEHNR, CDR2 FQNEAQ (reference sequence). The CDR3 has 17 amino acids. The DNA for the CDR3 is TGTGCCAGCCTCCTTGGGGATCCCGGGACTAGTGTATGCGAGCAGTACTTC. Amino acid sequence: CASLLGDPGTSVCEQYF.

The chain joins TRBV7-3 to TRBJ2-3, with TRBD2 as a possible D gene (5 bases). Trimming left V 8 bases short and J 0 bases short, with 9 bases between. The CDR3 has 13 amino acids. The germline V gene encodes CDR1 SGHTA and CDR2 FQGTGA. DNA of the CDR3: TGTGCCAGCGGTTCGGGAAGCACAGATACGCAGTATTTT. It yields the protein CASGSGSTDTQYF.

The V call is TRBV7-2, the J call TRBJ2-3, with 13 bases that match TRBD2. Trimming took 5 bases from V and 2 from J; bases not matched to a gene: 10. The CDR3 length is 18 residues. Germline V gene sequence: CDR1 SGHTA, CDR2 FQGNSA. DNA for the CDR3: TGTGCCAGCAGCCCGCGACTAGCGGGGGGCCAAGTCACAGATACGCAGTATTTT. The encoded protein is CASSPRLAGGQVTDTQYF.

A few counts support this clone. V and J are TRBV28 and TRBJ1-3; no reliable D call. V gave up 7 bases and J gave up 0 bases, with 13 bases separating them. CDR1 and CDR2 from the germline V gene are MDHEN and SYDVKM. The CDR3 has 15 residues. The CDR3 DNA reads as TGTGCCAGCACCCTTCTCGGGAGCTCTGGAAACACCATATATTTT. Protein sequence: CASTLLGSSGNTIYF.

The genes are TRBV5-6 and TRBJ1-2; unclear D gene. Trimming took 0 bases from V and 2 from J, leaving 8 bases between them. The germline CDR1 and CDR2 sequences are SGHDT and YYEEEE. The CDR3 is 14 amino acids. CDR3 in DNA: TGTGCCAGCAGCTTGGACAGTCCAAACTATGGCTACACCTTC. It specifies CASSLDSPNYGYTF. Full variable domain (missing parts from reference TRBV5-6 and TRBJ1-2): DAGVTQSPTHLIKTRGQQVTLRCSPKSGHDTVSWYQQALGQGPQFIFQYYEEEERQRGNFPDRFSGHQFPNYSSELNVNALLLGDSALYLCASSLDSPNYGYTFGSGTRLTVV.

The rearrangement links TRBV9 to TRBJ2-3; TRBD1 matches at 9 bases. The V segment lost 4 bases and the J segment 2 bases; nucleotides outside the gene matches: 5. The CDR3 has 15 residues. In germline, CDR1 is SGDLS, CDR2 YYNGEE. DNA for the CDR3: TGTGCCAGCAGCCCGTGGGACAGGGTCACAGATACGCAGTATTTT. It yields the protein CASSPWDRVTDTQYF.